This T cell receptor (beta chain) was sequenced for a study of blood T cell repertoires in COVID-19. Looking at the study overall: Spain, Italy and the United States supplied samples that represented acute and convalescent COVID-19. T cells, B-cell-depleted T cells, or PBMCs provided the cDNA or gDNA that served as material.

Trimming pared 7 bases from V and 5 bases from J, leaving 15 bases between. Germline CDR1 ENHRY, CDR2 SYGVKD. The CDR3 covers 13 residues. Authors' data handling: Estimation of nucleated cell counts relied on the amplification of reference gene primers. TCRdb's copy holds only in-frame clones and misses some; the assay was immunoSEQ multiplex PCR. D and trimming were read from the DNA, whereas the V and J calls and clone size are those reported in that table. Seen here are fewer than 150,000 clones, 75% to 85% observed once, and the top ten hold about 4%. Sequenced sample: peripheral blood. This clonotype originated in a woman older than 75 with acute or convalescent COVID-19. The chain couples TRBV10-3 to TRBJ2-7, with D possibly TRBD1 on 5 matching bases. The CDR3 DNA follows: TGTGCCATCACGGGCGATCTGGGGCACGAGCAGTACTTC. This gives the protein CAITGDLGHEQYF.